This TCR beta chain was obtained from a study of T cell responses to AZD1222 COVID-19 vaccine. This CDR3 comprises 15 residues. The germline gives CDR1 SGHNT, CDR2 YYREEE (reference sequence). The V segment lost 0 bases and the J segment 5 bases; nucleotides outside the gene matches: 4. Repertoires were generated with immunoSEQ multiplex PCR, while TCRdb's copy carries only in-frame clones and drops some. The sample gives 150,000 to 180,000 clones, just over 90% of which show up once; approximately 2% is in the top ten. The sequence was collected from an adult in good health. The material was peripheral blood, obtained on day 0 of AZD1222 vaccination. The chain joins TRBV5-4 to TRBJ2-1; TRBD1 agrees at 8 bases. DNA for the CDR3: TGTGCCAGCAGCTTGGGACAGGGGAATAACAATGAGCAGTTCTTC. Its translation: CASSLGQGNNNEQFF.